The 11 T cell receptor beta chains in this list originate from one sample, sequenced in a study of T cells in Graves' hyperthyroidism and ophthalmopathy. Authors of the study amplified TCR beta CDR3 regions from RNA transcripts. HTBI primers were used for first-round RT-PCR of the TCR CDR3. TCRdb re-called the multiplex PCR reads through MiXCR, storing one row per CDR3 protein. The sample lists 500,000 to 700,000 distinct CDR3 sequences; around 17% were seen once. What was sequenced was blood. These receptors came from a woman aged 18 to 35 with Graves' hyperthyroidism.

This chain joins TRBV2 and TRBJ2-2, with a weak D call TRBD1 (6 bases). The V gene lost 7 bases and the J gene lost 4 bases, with 13 bases spanning the gap. In germline, CDR1 is SNHLY, CDR2 FYNNEI. The CDR3 loop spans 14 amino acids. The CDR3 DNA sequence: TGTGCCAGCAAGGGTTGGGGGCGCACCGGGGAGCTGTTTTTT. Amino acids: CASKGWGRTGELFF. Filled out from reference TRBV2 and TRBJ2-2, the complete variable domain reads EPEVTQTPSHQVTQMGQEVILRCVPISNHLYFYWYRQILGQKVEFLVSFYNNEISEKSEIFDDQFSVERPDGSNFTLKIRSTKLEDSAMYFCASKGWGRTGELFFGEGSRLTVL.

This clonotype appeared a few times. V and J are TRBV6-1 and TRBJ1-2; possibly TRBD1 for D (5 bases). Germline V lookup: CDR1 MNHNS, CDR2 SASEGT. This CDR3 region has 16 residues. The ends were cut back, 5 bases at V and 0 bases at J, with 16 bases in the middle. The CDR3 DNA reads as TGTGCCAGCAGTCCTATACAAACAGGAGCTAACTATGGCTACACCTTC. Translated: CASSPIQTGANYGYTF.

The CDR3 bases are TGTGCCAGCAGTTACTCTGTGGGCGCAGATCAGCCCCAGCATTTT. It specifies CASSYSVGADQPQHF. The genes are TRBV6-5 and TRBJ1-5, with D unresolved. The V end lost 0 bases, the J end lost 5 bases, and 11 bases lay between the germline ends. The CDR3 loop spans 15 amino acids. Germline CDR1 reads MNHEY; CDR2 reads SVGAGI.

V is TRBV7-2 and J is TRBJ2-5, with TRBD2 matching 10 bases. CDR3 length: 15 amino acids. V was pared by 5 bases and J by 4 bases, with 7 bases of the junction left unmatched. CDR1 and CDR2 from the germline V gene are SGHTA and FQGNSA. The CDR3 DNA sequence: TGTGCCAGCAGCAGAGAGCGGGGGGGCTTAGAGACCCAGTACTTC. Translated, it gives CASSRERGGLETQYF.

The chain uses TRBV28 and TRBJ1-3; D not certain. Trimming took 5 bases from V and 0 from J, leaving 14 bases between them. CDR1 and CDR2 (germline): MDHEN, SYDVKM. There are 16 residues in the CDR3. CDR3 DNA: TGTGCCAGCAGTACTTTGCCGGTCGTCTCTGGAAACACCATATATTTT. Translated, it gives CASSTLPVVSGNTIYF. Drawing the rest from reference TRBV28 and TRBJ1-3, the complete variable domain is DVKVTQSSRYLVKRTGEKVFLECVQDMDHENMFWYRQDPGLGLRLIYFSYDVKMKEKGDIPEGYSVSREKKERFSLILESASTNQTSMYLCASSTLPVVSGNTIYFGEGSWLTVV.

This clonotype appeared a few times. The V gene is TRBV28, the J gene TRBJ2-1; the D gene could be TRBD1 or TRBD2 (7 bases each). Trimming cost V 3 bases and J 7 bases, with 16 bases left between them. The length of the CDR3 is 15 residues. Germline V gene lookup returns CDR1 MDHEN and CDR2 SYDVKM. CDR3 sequence (DNA): TGTGCCAGCAGTTTCTTGGCAGGGGGGGAAAATGAGCAGTTCTTC. The encoded protein is CASSFLAGGENEQFF.

This clonotype has more than one count but fewer than ten. The J gene is TRBJ2-4, the V gene TRBV14; the D gene is possibly TRBD2 (5 bases). Germline loops: CDR1 SGHDN, CDR2 FVKESK. The V end was cut by 2 bases, the J end by 8 bases, with 13 bases between. CDR3 size: 14 residues. In DNA, the CDR3 is TGTGCCAGCAGCCAACTAGCACCGTGGGACATTCAGTACTTC. Its translation is CASSQLAPWDIQYF.

This clonotype showed up many times. The chain employs TRBV11-2 and TRBJ2-3; 8 bases are shared with TRBD2. Germline lookup yields CDR1 SGHAT and CDR2 FQNNGV. V lost 4 bases and J lost 2; bases outside the gene matches: 20. CDR3 size: 20 residues. DNA of the CDR3: TGTGCCAGCAGCTCGATCAAGCGGGGGCGATCTCATATAACCACAGATACGCAGTATTTT. Translated, it gives CASSSIKRGRSHITTDTQYF. The full variable domain, with the rest looked up from reference TRBV11-2 and TRBJ2-3, is EAGVAQSPRYKIIEKRQSVAFWCNPISGHATLYWYQQILGQGPKLLIQFQNNGVVDDSQLPKDRFSAERLKGVDSTLKIQPAKLEDSAVYLCASSSIKRGRSHITTDTQYFGPGTRLTVL.

This chain joins TRBV5-1 and TRBJ1-1, with D hard to call. The V and J ends lost 3 bases and 2 bases respectively, with 8 bases between them. CDR3 length: 13 amino acids. Germline V gives CDR1 SGHRS, CDR2 YFSETQ. CDR3 region: CASSWEPNTEAFF. In DNA, the CDR3 is TGCGCCAGCAGCTGGGAGCCTAACACTGAAGCTTTCTTT.

This clonotype occurred once. The chain combines TRBV10-2 with TRBJ2-7, with a tentative D call TRBD2 (6 bases). V was shortened by 4 bases and J by 2 bases, with 12 bases between the two germline ends. The CDR3 sequence is 14 residues long. Per the germline V gene, CDR1 is WSHSY and CDR2 is SAAADI. CDR3 region: CASSGGGTPYEQYF. Here the CDR3 DNA reads TGCGCCAGCAGTGGTGGGGGGACCCCCTACGAGCAGTACTTC.

Many counts were recorded for this clonotype. The chain recombines TRBV7-9 with TRBJ2-7; the match to TRBD1 covers 11 bases. The CDR3 covers 17 residues. Germline V gene data show CDR1 as SEHNR and CDR2 as FQNEAQ (reference sequence). The V gene end was trimmed by 0 bases and the J gene end by 2 bases; junction bases not matched to a gene: 6. CDR3 sequence: CASSLAGGGQGAYEQYF. The CDR3, as DNA: TGTGCCAGCAGCTTAGCGGGAGGGGGACAGGGGGCCTACGAGCAGTACTTC.